The 22 T cell receptor beta chains given below trace back to one sample, sequenced in a study of cytomegalovirus exposure and HLA in healthy donors. With 60 Vbeta and 13 Jbeta primers, the PCR was carried out. Only in-frame clones appear in the TCRdb table, and some are missing; sequencing was by immunoSEQ multiplex PCR. The repertoire consists of about 140,000 clones, with about 10% occurring once and the leading ten covering 6% to 7.5%. Sequencing input: PBMCs. The receptors derive from a woman aged 40 to 50 in good health and CMV-seropositive.

A few counts support this clone. The chain employs TRBV6-1 and TRBJ1-2, with TRBD1 as a possible D gene (6 bases). V lost 6 bases, J lost 7 bases, and 15 bases lay in between. Looked up from germline, CDR1 is MNHNS and CDR2 is SASEGT. The CDR3 loop spans 13 amino acids. This CDR3 reads CASRDTGIGGYTF. The CDR3, as DNA: TGTGCCAGCAGGGATACAGGGATCGGTGGCTACACCTTC.

This clone showed up just a few times. The rearrangement uses TRBV11-3 and TRBJ2-5; 7 positions match TRBD1. Germline V gene sequence: CDR1 SGHNT, CDR2 YENEEA. The CDR3 is made up of 15 amino acids. V gave up 5 bases and J gave up 2 bases; unmatched junction bases: 8. This CDR3 is CASSLGQALQETQYF. The CDR3 nucleotides read TGTGCCAGCAGCCTTGGACAGGCGTTACAAGAGACCCAGTACTTC.

This rearrangement joins TRBV19 to TRBJ2-5; no reliable D call. The J call may be mistaken, given a closer DNA end match to TRBJ2-7. The CDR3 spans 14 residues. Germline-derived CDR1 and CDR2 are LNHDA and SQIVND (reference sequence). As DNA, the CDR3 is TGTGCCAGTAGTATAGTGGGCAGCTCCTACGAGCAGTACTTC. Protein sequence: CASSIVGSSYEQYF.

The chain is built from TRBV18 and TRBJ2-5, with D uncertain. The CDR3 length is 14 residues. V was cut by 3 bases and J by 1 base, with 9 bases left in between. Germline V gives CDR1 KGHSH, CDR2 LQKENI. The CDR3 DNA reads as TGTGCCAGCTCACCTCAGGCGCTCCAAGAGACCCAGTACTTC. Its translation: CASSPQALQETQYF.

This chain links TRBV19 with TRBJ2-1; 10 nucleotides agree with TRBD1. This CDR3 is 18 amino acids long. V was pared by 5 bases and J by 4 bases, with 14 bases of the junction left unmatched. Germline CDR1 is LNHDA and CDR2 is SQIVND (reference sequence). The CDR3 sequence: CASSSFGGGTGAYNEQFF. In DNA form, the CDR3 reads TGTGCCAGTAGTTCCTTCGGGGGGGGGACAGGGGCTTACAATGAGCAGTTCTTC. Combining the CDR3 with reference TRBV19 and TRBJ2-1 gives the whole variable domain DGGITQSPKYLFRKEGQNVTLSCEQNLNHDAMYWYRQDPGQGLRLIYYSQIVNDFQKGDIAEGYSVSREKKESFPLTVTSAQKNPTAFYLCASSSFGGGTGAYNEQFFGPGTRLTVL.

The V and J genes are TRBV7-9 and TRBJ1-6; D possibly corresponds to TRBD1 (6 bases). CDR3 length equals 15 residues. V was clipped by 1 base and J by 8 bases, with 12 bases between them. Germline CDR1 and CDR2: SEHNR and FQNEAQ (reference sequence). This chain's CDR3 is CASSLGGRGDSPLHF. CDR3 coding DNA: TGTGCCAGCAGCTTAGGGGGCAGGGGTGATTCACCCCTCCACTTT.

Details on this clone: Distinct nucleotide sequences in the sample also encode this CDR3. The V call is TRBV6-5, the J call TRBJ1-1; D not resolved. The CDR3 consists of 13 residues. Trimming shortened V by 2 bases and J by 1 base, and 5 bases separated the two germline ends. From germline, CDR1 is MNHEY and CDR2 SVGAGI. This CDR3 is CASSYRGNTEAFF. CDR3 nucleotides: TGTGCCAGCAGTTACCGGGGGAACACTGAAGCTTTCTTT.

This clone was seen many times. The chain links TRBV12-5 to TRBJ1-1, with D perhaps TRBD1 (6 bases). Germline V gene sequence: CDR1 LGHNT, CDR2 FRNRAP. V was shortened by 3 bases and J by 3 bases, with 14 bases between the two germline ends. The CDR3 has 15 residues. CDR3 sequence reads: CASGFLSRGYTEAFF. In DNA, the CDR3 is TGTGCTAGTGGTTTTCTGTCCAGGGGTTACACTGAAGCTTTCTTT.

This clone was counted a few times. The CDR3 here is CASSSDTAYEQYF. The CDR3 bases are TGTGCCAGCAGCTCCGATACTGCCTACGAGCAGTACTTC. The chain couples TRBV7-9 to TRBJ2-7; D not certain. The CDR3 runs 13 residues. The germline CDR1 and CDR2 sequences are SEHNR and FQNEAQ (reference sequence). Trimming removed 4 bases from V and 2 bases from J, with 9 bases in between.

This chain links TRBV5-1 with TRBJ2-3; D remains ambiguous. Trimming pared 0 bases from V and 1 base from J, leaving 12 bases between. The CDR3 runs 16 residues. The germline CDR1 and CDR2 sequences are SGHRS and YFSETQ. The CDR3 protein is CASSLDRPSRTDTQYF. The CDR3, as DNA: TGCGCCAGCAGCTTGGACAGACCCTCCCGCACAGATACGCAGTATTTT.

The rearrangement uses TRBV5-6 and TRBJ2-3, with TRBD1 as a possible D gene (6 bases). Trimming cost V 4 bases and J 10 bases, with 10 bases left between them. CDR3 length equals 11 residues. Germline V gives CDR1 SGHDT, CDR2 YYEEEE. CDR3 sequence: CASSHRASQYF. In nucleotides, the CDR3 is TGTGCCAGCAGCCACAGGGCGTCGCAGTATTTT.

This clone was detected a few times. The chain couples TRBV19 to TRBJ2-2, with 9 bases aligning to TRBD2. Germline CDR1 LNHDA, CDR2 SQIVND (reference sequence). V shed 3 bases, J shed 3 bases, and the junction held 5 bases outside the gene matches. The CDR3 runs 16 residues. CDR3 DNA: TGTGCCAGTAGTATGGGGCTAGCGGGGTACACCGGGGAGCTGTTTTTT. It is translated as CASSMGLAGYTGELFF.

This rearrangement joins TRBV6-1 to TRBJ2-7; 12 bases align to TRBD1. V lost 2 bases to trimming and J lost 5 bases; unmatched junction nucleotides: 7. The CDR3 extends over 16 amino acids. Per the germline V gene, CDR1 is MNHNS and CDR2 is SASEGT. CDR3 residues: CASSEWGTGGLDEQYF. The CDR3 region has the DNA TGTGCCAGCAGTGAATGGGGGACAGGGGGCTTGGACGAGCAGTACTTC.

The sample holds a few counts of this clone. The V call is TRBV19, the J call TRBJ2-7; D might be TRBD1 (5 bases). This CDR3 contains 14 residues. Germline V lookup: CDR1 LNHDA, CDR2 SQIVND (reference sequence). The V gene lost 1 base and the J gene lost 5 bases, with 12 bases spanning the gap. Written as DNA, the CDR3 is TGTGCCAGTAGTATAGCAACAGGTCCCAACGAGCAGTACTTC. Protein product: CASSIATGPNEQYF.

This chain joins TRBV10-3 and TRBJ2-1; TRBD2 matches 9 bases. Germline CDR1 and CDR2: ENHRY and SYGVKD. Trimming removed 8 bases from V and 7 bases from J; junction bases left unmatched: 6. The CDR3 loop spans 13 amino acids. CDR3: CAISASGANEQFF. The DNA for the CDR3 is TGTGCCATCTCGGCTAGCGGGGCGAATGAGCAGTTCTTC.

This clone was detected a few times. V gene TRBV5-5 combines with J gene TRBJ1-5, with D unresolved. V was trimmed by 1 base and J by 2 bases, leaving 10 bases between them. Per the germline V gene, CDR1 is SGHKS and CDR2 is YYEKEE (reference sequence). This CDR3 is built from 15 residues. The CDR3 DNA reads as TGTGCCAGCAGCTTGTGGAGTCCTCGCAATCAGCCCCAGCATTTT. Encoded protein: CASSLWSPRNQPQHF. Together with reference TRBV5-5 and TRBJ1-5, the CDR3 gives the full variable domain: DAGVTQSPTHLIKTRGQQVTLRCSPISGHKSVSWYQQVLGQGPQFIFQYYEKEERGRGNFPDRFSARQFPNYSSELNVNALLLGDSALYLCASSLWSPRNQPQHFGDGTRLSIL.

The rearrangement uses TRBV19 and TRBJ2-7; D is undetermined. Germline V gene lookup returns CDR1 LNHDA and CDR2 SQIVND (reference sequence). The V and J ends lost 7 bases and 0 bases respectively, with 10 bases between them. The CDR3 sequence is 13 residues long. This chain's CDR3 is CASNSQDSYEQYF. CDR3 sequence (DNA): TGTGCCAGTAACAGTCAAGACTCCTACGAGCAGTACTTC. Supplemented by reference TRBV19 and TRBJ2-7, the full variable domain reads DGGITQSPKYLFRKEGQNVTLSCEQNLNHDAMYWYRQDPGQGLRLIYYSQIVNDFQKGDIAEGYSVSREKKESFPLTVTSAQKNPTAFYLCASNSQDSYEQYFGPGTRLTVT.

This chain uses TRBV11-2 with TRBJ2-5; 10 bases align to TRBD1. J gave up 3 bases and V 2 bases, and 9 bases lay outside the gene matches. The CDR3 extends over 17 amino acids. Germline CDR1 is SGHAT and CDR2 is FQNNGV. CDR3 sequence reads: CASSLIFGGTGEETQYF. DNA for the CDR3: TGTGCCAGCAGCTTAATCTTTGGGGGGACAGGGGAAGAGACCCAGTACTTC.

This clone was recorded many times. The chain links TRBV7-2 to TRBJ2-1; possible D gene TRBD2, 6 bases. The CDR3 loop spans 15 amino acids. Germline V gives CDR1 SGHTA, CDR2 FQGNSA. V was trimmed by 3 bases and J by 3 bases, leaving 12 bases between them. The CDR3 is CASSFQGDFYNEQFF. The CDR3 DNA follows: TGTGCCAGCAGCTTTCAAGGGGACTTCTACAATGAGCAGTTCTTC.

The rearrangement joins TRBV5-1 to TRBJ2-4; D possibly corresponds to TRBD2 (6 bases). The CDR3 loop spans 18 amino acids. Germline CDR1 and CDR2: SGHRS and YFSETQ. V lost 4 bases to trimming and J lost 0 bases, with 20 bases between them. The CDR3 sequence: CASSPWGGTSVAKNIQYF. The CDR3 DNA sequence: TGCGCCAGCAGCCCCTGGGGCGGGACTTCGGTAGCCAAAAACATTCAGTACTTC.

The chain combines TRBV6-5 with TRBJ1-1; 7 nucleotides align to TRBD1. The CDR3 is made up of 15 amino acids. Germline V gene sequence: CDR1 MNHEY, CDR2 SVGAGI. V trimming: 6 bases; J trimming: 5 bases; junction bases outside the gene matches: 12. CDR3 amino acids: CASSRTQTGETEAFF. The CDR3 DNA reads TGTGCCAGCAGCCGAACCCAAACAGGGGAAACTGAAGCTTTCTTT.

The chain carries TRBV6-6 and TRBJ2-7, with 9 bases aligning to TRBD1. Germline trimming cut 6 bases from V and 2 bases from J; bases unmatched to any gene: 8. CDR1 MNHNY and CDR2 SVGAGI come from the germline V gene (reference sequence). The CDR3 has 15 residues. The CDR3 protein is CASRINRGQTYEQYF. In DNA, the CDR3 is TGTGCCAGCAGGATAAACAGGGGGCAGACCTACGAGCAGTACTTC.